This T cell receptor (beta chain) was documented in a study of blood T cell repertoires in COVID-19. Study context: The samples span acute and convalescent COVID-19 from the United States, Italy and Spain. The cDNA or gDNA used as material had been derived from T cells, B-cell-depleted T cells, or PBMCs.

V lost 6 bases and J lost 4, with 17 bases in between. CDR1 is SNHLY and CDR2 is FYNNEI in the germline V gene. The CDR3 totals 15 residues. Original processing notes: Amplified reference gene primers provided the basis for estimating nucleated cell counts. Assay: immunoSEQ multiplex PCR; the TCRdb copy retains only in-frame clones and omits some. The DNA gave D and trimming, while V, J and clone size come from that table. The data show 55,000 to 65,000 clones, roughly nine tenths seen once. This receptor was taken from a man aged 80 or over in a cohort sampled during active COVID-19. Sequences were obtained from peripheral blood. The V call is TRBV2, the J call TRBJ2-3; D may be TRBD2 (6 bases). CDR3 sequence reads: CASRTDGSTADTQYF. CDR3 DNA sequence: TGTGCCAGCAGAACGGACGGGAGTACGGCAGATACGCAGTATTTT.